The 32 T cell receptor beta chains reported below all come from one sample, sequenced in a study of Graves' ophthalmopathy and Graves' hyperthyroidism. Beta-chain TCR CDR3 regions were amplified from RNA transcripts. An opening RT-PCR round employed HTBI primers and preceded a second-round multiplex PCR. TCRdb ran MiXCR on the multiplex PCR reads and lists one entry per CDR3 protein. The sample includes about 210,000 distinct CDR3 sequences, 29% seen only once; the top ten take approximately 8.2%. Source material: peripheral blood. The receptors were gathered from a man over 45 with Graves' ophthalmopathy.

This clonotype was recorded many times. The chain joins TRBV7-9 to TRBJ2-5; 7 nucleotides align to TRBD1. J lost 1 base, V lost 8 bases, and 7 bases had no gene match. This CDR3 region has 14 residues. The germline CDR1 and CDR2 sequences are SEHNR and FQNEAQ (reference sequence). CDR3: CASGRTGTQETQYF. The CDR3 DNA reads as TGTGCCAGCGGCCGGACAGGAACCCAAGAGACCCAGTACTTC.

The rearrangement links TRBV20-1 to TRBJ2-7; 9 bases fit TRBD2. Germline loops: CDR1 DFQATT, CDR2 SNEGSKA (reference sequence). This CDR3 spans 14 amino acids. With 2 bases clipped from V and 7 bases from J, the junction kept 9 bases outside the gene matches. The CDR3: CSARRGSGSGEQYF. For the CDR3, the DNA is TGCAGTGCTAGACGGGGTAGCGGGAGCGGGGAGCAGTACTTC.

This clonotype was found once. One junction end disagrees with the germline gene, perhaps due to a read error. V is TRBV12-3 or TRBV12-4 and J is TRBJ1-2, with D unresolved. This CDR3 has 11 amino acids. The CDR3 spells CASSKRTDPLF. CDR3 DNA sequence: TGTGCCAGCAGTAAACGGACCGATCCACTCTTC.

V and J are TRBV12-3 or TRBV12-4 and TRBJ2-7; 9 bases line up with TRBD2. The CDR3 consists of 15 residues. V lost 4 bases to trimming and J lost 1 base; unmatched junction nucleotides: 5. CDR3 sequence (DNA): TGTGCCAGCAGTTCTAGCGGGAAAAATTCCTACGAGCAGTACTTC. It yields the protein CASSSSGKNSYEQYF.

The chain couples TRBV30 to TRBJ2-3; D gene ambiguous. CDR3 length equals 13 residues. V was trimmed by 0 bases and J by 4 bases, leaving 8 bases between them. Germline CDR1 reads GTSNPN; CDR2 reads SVGIG (reference sequence). The CDR3 loop is CAWSVLPADTQYF. The CDR3 DNA reads TGTGCCTGGAGTGTCTTGCCAGCAGATACGCAGTATTTT.

V usage is TRBV15 and J usage is TRBJ2-2; 14 bases are a match to TRBD2. Trimming at V came to 4 bases and at J to 5 bases, leaving 6 bases not matched to a gene. CDR3 size: 17 residues. Germline loops: CDR1 LNHNV, CDR2 YYDKDF (reference sequence). The CDR3, as DNA: TGTGCCACCAGCAATCTCGGACTAGCGGGAGGAACCGGGGAGCTGTTTTTT. Protein product: CATSNLGLAGGTGELFF.

This clonotype was recorded at least ten times. This rearrangement joins TRBV6-2 or TRBV6-3 to TRBJ2-7; the match to TRBD2 covers 7 bases. From germline, CDR1 is MNHEY and CDR2 SVGEGT. CDR3 length: 15 amino acids. V dropped 6 bases and J dropped 2; count of bases not matched to a gene: 10. Here the CDR3 DNA reads TGTGCCAGCAGCCCAAGACTAGCTGTTACCTACGAGCAGTACTTC. This codes for CASSPRLAVTYEQYF.

Ten or more counts support this clonotype. The J gene is TRBJ2-7, the V gene TRBV5-1, with D perhaps TRBD2 (5 bases). V was clipped by 4 bases and J by 1 base, with 18 bases between them. Per the germline V gene, CDR1 is SGHRS and CDR2 is YFSETQ. This CDR3 has 16 residues. The CDR3 protein is CASSVRTSESSYEQYF. In DNA form, the CDR3 reads TGCGCCAGCAGCGTCCGAACTAGTGAGTCGTCCTACGAGCAGTACTTC. Full variable domain (remainder filled in from reference TRBV5-1 and TRBJ2-7): KAGVTQTPRYLIKTRGQQVTLSCSPISGHRSVSWYQQTPGQGLQFLFEYFSETQRNKGNFPGRFSGRQFSNSRSEMNVSTLELGDSALYLCASSVRTSESSYEQYFGPGTRLTVT.

The table lists this clonotype with many counts. The V and J genes are TRBV28 and TRBJ1-5; the D is unclear. The CDR3 is 15 amino acids. Germline values: CDR1 MDHEN, CDR2 SYDVKM. V shed 5 bases and J shed 4 bases, with 15 bases lying between them. This CDR3 is CASSVLGGDNQPQHF. DNA for the CDR3: TGTGCCAGCAGTGTTTTGGGCGGGGATAATCAGCCCCAGCATTTT.

This clonotype was picked up many times. CDR3 protein: CASSFQTSGRGEETQYF. For the CDR3, the DNA is TGTGCCAGCAGCTTTCAGACTAGCGGGAGAGGGGAAGAGACCCAGTACTTC. The chain combines TRBV11-3 with TRBJ2-5, with TRBD2 matching 12 bases. CDR3 length: 17 amino acids. Unmatched junction bases numbered 8, after V lost 3 bases and J lost 3 bases. Germline V CDR1 and CDR2: SGHNT, YENEEA.

This rearrangement joins TRBV6-2 or TRBV6-3 to TRBJ2-2; D may be TRBD1 or TRBD2 (6 bases each). This CDR3 is built from 14 residues. V lost 7 bases and J lost 6, with 15 bases in between. Germline-derived CDR1 and CDR2 are MNHEY and SVGEGT. CDR3 DNA sequence: TGTGCCAGCATCCCCGGGGGCGCCGCCGGGGAGCTGTTTTTT. This codes for CASIPGGAAGELFF.

The chain links TRBV12-3 or TRBV12-4 to TRBJ2-5; 8 positions match TRBD1. The CDR3 totals 14 residues. Trimming cost V 6 bases and J 2 bases; bases outside gene matches: 5. Here the CDR3 reads CASSSRDRQETQYF. CDR3 nucleotide sequence: TGTGCCAGCAGCTCCCGGGACAGGCAAGAGACCCAGTACTTC.

V is TRBV7-2 and J is TRBJ2-2, with D hard to call. V lost 2 bases to trimming and J lost 2 bases, with 9 bases between them. Germline V gives CDR1 SGHTA, CDR2 FQGNSA. The CDR3 is made up of 15 amino acids. CDR3 coding DNA: TGTGCCAGCAGCTTAACGAACAGTAACACCGGGGAGCTGTTTTTT. This translates into CASSLTNSNTGELFF.

This chain links TRBV28 with TRBJ2-7; TRBD1 aligns across 8 bases. The CDR3 is 13 residues long. Germline assignment: CDR1 MDHEN and CDR2 SYDVKM. V shed 7 bases, J shed 0 bases, and the junction held 2 bases outside the gene matches. CDR3 sequence reads: CASMDRVSYEQYF. The CDR3 nucleotides are TGTGCCAGCATGGACAGGGTCTCCTACGAGCAGTACTTC.

This clonotype showed up many times. The rearrangement uses TRBV7-8 and TRBJ2-2, with D unclear. Germline V gene lookup returns CDR1 SGHVS and CDR2 FQNEAQ. The CDR3 sequence is 12 residues long. The V gene lost 5 bases and the J gene lost 6 bases, with 7 bases spanning the gap. The CDR3: CASSKGSGELFF. The CDR3 DNA follows: TGTGCCAGCAGCAAGGGTTCCGGGGAGCTGTTTTTT.

The rearrangement joins TRBV6-4 to TRBJ2-5, with 10 bases that match TRBD2. Germline V gene sequence: CDR1 MRHNA, CDR2 SNTAGT. V lost 1 base, J lost 2 bases, and 16 bases stayed unmatched. This CDR3 is built from 20 residues. The CDR3 protein is CASSDWLAGESTGDQETQYF. CDR3 DNA: TGTGCCAGCAGTGACTGGCTAGCGGGGGAATCGACGGGTGATCAAGAGACCCAGTACTTC.

A remark on this clonotype: Germline is not matched at one junction end, which may reflect a read error. The chain recombines TRBV6-4 with TRBJ2-2, with 11 bases fitting TRBD2. CDR1 is MRHNA and CDR2 is SNTAGT in the germline V gene. This CDR3 has 15 amino acids. CDR3 sequence (DNA): TGCGCCAGCAGCTGGGGACTAGCGGACACCGGGGAGCTGTTTTTT. This translates into CASSWGLADTGELFF.

This clonotype was seen repeatedly, ten times or more. This chain links TRBV7-2 with TRBJ2-7; 11 positions agree with TRBD2. V trimming: 3 bases; J trimming: 3 bases; junction bases outside the gene matches: 10. The CDR3 loop spans 17 amino acids. Germline values: CDR1 SGHTA, CDR2 FQGNSA. The CDR3 DNA sequence: TGTGCCAGCAGCTTCCGACTAGCGGGAACCGCCCTCTACGAGCAGTACTTC. Its translation: CASSFRLAGTALYEQYF.

This clonotype has at least ten counts. The chain recombines TRBV12-3 or TRBV12-4 with TRBJ1-5; D is ambiguous. This CDR3 has 15 amino acids. The germline V and J ends were trimmed by 4 bases and 0 bases, with 10 bases remaining between them. The CDR3 bases are TGTGCCAGCAGTTCTGGGGATTATAGCAATCAGCCCCAGCATTTT. Its translation is CASSSGDYSNQPQHF.

The sample holds many counts of this clonotype. The chain joins TRBV11-2 to TRBJ2-7, with D possibly being TRBD1 or TRBD2 (5 bases each). Per the germline V gene, CDR1 is SGHAT and CDR2 is FQNNGV. The V and J ends lost 5 bases and 6 bases respectively, with 17 bases between them. This CDR3 is 14 amino acids long. CDR3 in amino acids: CASSPLDGAGEQYF. Written as DNA, the CDR3 is TGTGCCAGCAGCCCTCTAGACGGGGCTGGCGAGCAGTACTTC.

The count of this clonotype is one. The chain uses TRBV4-2 and TRBJ1-6; possibly TRBD1 for D (5 bases). The CDR3 extends over 15 amino acids. Germline V gene sequence: CDR1 LGHNA, CDR2 YNFKEQ. Between the trimmed V and J ends, which lost 0 bases and 8 bases, there was a span of 11 bases. CDR3 nucleotides: TGTGCCAGCAGCCAAGACCGGGGCTCGGATTCACCCCTCCACTTT. As protein: CASSQDRGSDSPLHF.

This clonotype was detected many times. The gene calls are TRBV20-1 and TRBJ2-7; the D is unclear. This CDR3 has 12 residues. V lost 4 bases to trimming and J lost 3 bases, with 10 bases between them. Per the germline V gene, CDR1 is DFQATT and CDR2 is SNEGSKA (reference sequence). The CDR3 region is CSAIVDIYEQYF. CDR3 nucleotide sequence: TGCAGTGCTATTGTAGATATCTACGAGCAGTACTTC.

The sample holds many counts of this clonotype. This chain joins TRBV6-1 and TRBJ2-7, with D hard to call. Germline V CDR1 and CDR2: MNHNS, SASEGT. This CDR3 is 12 amino acids long. Deletions cut 3 bases from V and 1 base from J, with 4 bases between. CDR3 sequence: CASSELSYEQYF. The CDR3 DNA sequence: TGTGCCAGCAGTGAGCTATCCTACGAGCAGTACTTC.

The CDR3 spells CASSYSAPGDFRMGELFF. The CDR3 nucleotides are TGTGCCAGCAGTTACTCGGCCCCCGGGGATTTCCGAATGGGGGAGCTGTTTTTT. This chain uses TRBV6-2 or TRBV6-3 with TRBJ2-2; D may be TRBD2 (5 bases). Germline-derived CDR1 and CDR2 are MNHEY and SVGEGT. V was pared by 0 bases and J by 8 bases, with 22 bases between. This CDR3 has 18 residues.

This clonotype was counted at least ten times. The rearrangement links TRBV7-9 to TRBJ1-2; unclear D gene. The CDR3 consists of 16 residues. V was shortened by 5 bases and J by 6 bases, with 22 bases between the two germline ends. Germline CDR1 SEHNR, CDR2 FQNEAQ (reference sequence). This CDR3 reads CASSHNAGPRLDGYTF. The CDR3 DNA follows: TGTGCCAGCAGCCATAATGCGGGTCCTCGCTTGGATGGCTACACCTTC.

This clonotype came up many times. This chain joins TRBV28 and TRBJ2-7; the D gene is possibly TRBD2 (5 bases). CDR1 and CDR2 (germline): MDHEN, SYDVKM. V was pared by 6 bases and J by 3 bases, with 12 bases between. The CDR3 is 13 residues long. CDR3 loop: CASRAGSGYEQYF. CDR3 in DNA: TGTGCCAGCAGGGCAGGAAGCGGCTACGAGCAGTACTTC.

This clonotype was picked up many times. A much larger clone differs from this one at a single base, so this may be a read error. This chain joins TRBV11-1 and TRBJ2-5, with 14 bases aligning to TRBD2. CDR1 and CDR2 from the germline V gene are SGHAT and FQDESV (reference sequence). The CDR3 sequence is 15 residues long. The CDR3 sequence is CASEPGTSGRQTQCF. CDR3 nucleotides: TGTGCCAGCGAACCCGGGACTAGCGGGAGACAGACCCAGTGCTTC. The whole variable domain, filled in from reference TRBV11-1 and TRBJ2-5, reads EAEVAQSPRYKITEKSQAVAFWCDPISGHATLYWYRQILGQGPELLVQFQDESVVDDSQLPKDRFSAERLKGVDSTLKIQPAELGDSAMYLCASEPGTSGRQTQCFGPGTRLLVL.

This clonotype was observed at least ten times. The chain links TRBV12-3 or TRBV12-4 to TRBJ2-1, with D tentatively TRBD2 (6 bases). V was trimmed by 0 bases and J by 6 bases, leaving 12 bases between them. The CDR3 has 15 residues. This CDR3 is CASSLAGGRSNEQFF. DNA for the CDR3: TGTGCCAGCAGTTTAGCGGGAGGAAGGTCCAATGAGCAGTTCTTC.

This clonotype was observed many times. This chain uses TRBV5-6 with TRBJ2-2; tentative D call: TRBD1 (6 bases). In germline, CDR1 is SGHDT, CDR2 YYEEEE. Trimming stripped 6 bases from V and 2 bases from J, with 8 bases between. The CDR3 is made up of 13 amino acids. The chain's CDR3 is CASMGANTGELFF. Here the CDR3 DNA reads TGTGCCAGCATGGGGGCTAACACCGGGGAGCTGTTTTTT.

Ten or more counts support this clonotype. This sequence joins TRBV11-3 and TRBJ1-5, with D maybe TRBD1 (5 bases). This CDR3 has 13 amino acids. Germline lookup yields CDR1 SGHNT and CDR2 YENEEA. V gave up 5 bases and J gave up 3 bases, with 8 bases separating them. The CDR3 DNA reads as TGTGCCAGCAGCCAGGGCCCCAATCAGCCCCAGCATTTT. Amino acids: CASSQGPNQPQHF.

The sample holds many counts of this clonotype. CDR3 DNA sequence: TGTGCCAGCAGTGATTATTGGACAGGGGCGAATGAAGCTTTCTTT. Residues: CASSDYWTGANEAFF. The rearrangement links TRBV6-1 to TRBJ1-1, with 9 positions matching TRBD1. The CDR3 contains 15 residues. Germline loops: CDR1 MNHNS, CDR2 SASEGT. The V segment lost 3 bases and the J segment 7 bases; nucleotides outside the gene matches: 9.

In its sample, this clonotype was seen many times. The genes are TRBV6-1 and TRBJ2-7; D is perhaps TRBD2 (5 bases). V gave up 6 bases and J gave up 3 bases, with 9 bases separating them. Germline assignment: CDR1 MNHNS and CDR2 SASEGT. CDR3 length: 12 amino acids. The DNA of the CDR3 is TGTGCCAGCAGGAACGGGGTCTACGAGCAGTACTTC. Amino acid sequence: CASRNGVYEQYF.